Below, 23 T cell receptor beta chains from the same sample are listed, as sequenced in a study of cytomegalovirus exposure and HLA in healthy donors. A multiplex PCR was run with 60 Vbeta primers and 13 Jbeta primers. The table came from immunoSEQ multiplex PCR; TCRdb's copy has only in-frame clones and leaves some out. The sample records 170,000 or so clones, just under 80% being singletons. The sequencing sample was made of PBMCs. Receptor source: a woman aged 45-60 years in good health and CMV-seropositive.

The chain uses TRBV5-1 and TRBJ2-5; 10 nucleotides line up with TRBD1. Per germline, CDR1 SGHRS and CDR2 YFSETQ. V lost 4 bases and J lost 2; bases outside the gene matches: 5. The CDR3 extends over 15 amino acids. The chain's CDR3 is CASSRGQGWQETQYF. In nucleotides, the CDR3 is TGCGCCAGCAGCCGGGGACAGGGGTGGCAAGAGACCCAGTACTTC.

The chain joins TRBV6-6 to TRBJ1-1; 8 bases map to TRBD1. Germline V lookup: CDR1 MNHNY, CDR2 SVGAGI (reference sequence). The CDR3 sequence is 12 residues long. Losses at the gene ends were 5 bases for V and 9 bases for J; bases not matched to a gene: 5. For the CDR3, the DNA is TGTGCCAGCAGTCAGGGGACAGGAAAAGCTTTCTTT. Its protein product is CASSQGTGKAFF.

This chain uses TRBV4-1 with TRBJ2-1; D is perhaps TRBD2 (6 bases). Per germline, CDR1 MGHRA and CDR2 YSYEKL. V lost 4 bases and J 7 bases, leaving 20 bases between the germline ends. There are 16 residues in the CDR3. The CDR3 loop is CASSPTVWGVGNEQFF. The CDR3 DNA reads as TGCGCCAGCAGCCCCACGGTTTGGGGGGTGGGTAATGAGCAGTTCTTC.

V gene TRBV7-6 combines with J gene TRBJ2-2; 7 bases agree with TRBD1. This CDR3 region has 17 residues. Per the germline V gene, CDR1 is SGHVS and CDR2 is FNYEAQ. Losses at the gene ends were 0 bases for V and 9 bases for J; bases not matched to a gene: 13. CDR3 DNA sequence: TGTGCCAGCAGCTTAGCGTGGGGACAGCTAGAACACCGGGAGCTGTTTTTT. This encodes CASSLAWGQLEHRELFF.

This clone was counted a single time. J is TRBJ2-5 and V is TRBV7-6; 8 nucleotides align to TRBD1. The CDR3 length is 16 residues. J lost 5 bases, V lost 5 bases, and 13 bases had no gene match. CDR1 and CDR2 (germline): SGHVS, FNYEAQ. CDR3 DNA: TGTGCCAGCAGCGACAACCAGGGCAGGGGGCAGGAGACCCAGTACTTC. This sequence encodes CASSDNQGRGQETQYF.

This chain links TRBV6-5 with TRBJ1-2; the D gene is possibly TRBD1 (6 bases). V lost 4 bases and J 7 bases, leaving 13 bases between the germline ends. The CDR3 is 13 amino acids. Germline V gene data show CDR1 as MNHEY and CDR2 as SVGAGI. DNA of the CDR3: TGTGCCAGCAGTTCCCCAGGGGCGGGTGGCTACACCTTC. Protein product: CASSSPGAGGYTF.

A word on this clone: Different DNA sequences within this sample yield the same CDR3. The chain joins TRBV5-1 to TRBJ1-1; 7 bases line up with TRBD1. With 1 base clipped from V and 3 bases from J, the junction kept 15 bases outside the gene matches. Germline CDR1 reads SGHRS; CDR2 reads YFSETQ. The CDR3 runs 18 residues. The CDR3 protein is CASSLTAGGSLRDTEAFF. The CDR3 DNA reads as TGCGCCAGCAGCTTGACGGCAGGGGGATCGCTTAGGGACACTGAAGCTTTCTTT.

The chain carries TRBV30 and TRBJ2-7; TRBD1 aligns across 7 bases. V dropped 3 bases and J dropped 0; count of bases not matched to a gene: 8. This CDR3 is built from 15 residues. The germline gives CDR1 GTSNPN, CDR2 SVGIG (reference sequence). CDR3 amino acids: CAWRETGVPSYEQYF. The CDR3 DNA sequence: TGTGCCTGGAGGGAAACAGGGGTACCCTCCTACGAGCAGTACTTC.

The chain recombines TRBV5-1 with TRBJ2-1, with 8 bases that match TRBD1. CDR3 length: 15 amino acids. J lost 1 base, V lost 5 bases, and 5 bases had no gene match. Germline V gene sequence: CDR1 SGHRS, CDR2 YFSETQ. CDR3 sequence reads: CASSSTGGSYNEQFF. DNA for the CDR3: TGCGCCAGCAGTTCTACAGGGGGGTCCTACAATGAGCAGTTCTTC.

A remark on this clone: This CDR3 is missing its conserved last phenylalanine or tryptophan, likely due to a read error. The genes are TRBV2 and TRBJ2-4; D might be TRBD2 (5 bases). Germline-derived CDR1 and CDR2 are SNHLY and FYNNEI. V lost 3 bases and J lost 3, with 6 bases in between. The CDR3 length is 13 residues. CDR3 in DNA: TGTGCCAGCAGTGAGGAGGTCAAAAACATTCAGTACCTC. This translates into CASSEEVKNIQYL.

The chain has TRBV5-6 and TRBJ2-7, with 7 bases fitting TRBD1. CDR3 length: 14 residues. V lost 4 bases, J lost 4 bases, and 8 bases stayed unmatched. Germline lookup yields CDR1 SGHDT and CDR2 YYEEEE. In DNA, the CDR3 is TGTGCCAGCAGCCCGGGGACAGTAGAGTACGAGCAGTACTTC. Its protein is CASSPGTVEYEQYF.

This clone was seen once. The rearrangement links TRBV7-8 to TRBJ1-6, with TRBD1 as a possible D gene (5 bases). The ends were cut back, 6 bases at V and 7 bases at J, with 7 bases in the middle. This CDR3 is built from 12 residues. The germline V gene has CDR1 SGHVS and CDR2 FQNEAQ. CDR3 nucleotides: TGTGCCAGCAGGTCAGGGAATTCACCCCTCCACTTT. Translated, it gives CASRSGNSPLHF.

The chain links TRBV30 to TRBJ2-7; 7 bases align to TRBD2. Trimming cost V 0 bases and J 2 bases; bases outside gene matches: 10. Germline CDR1 GTSNPN, CDR2 SVGIG (reference sequence). The CDR3 has 16 residues. The CDR3 DNA reads TGTGCCTGGAGTGTACATCAGCGGGGTTCTACCTACGAGCAGTACTTC. It translates to CAWSVHQRGSTYEQYF.

The rearrangement joins TRBV11-2 to TRBJ2-7; the D gene is possibly TRBD2 (6 bases). Trimming took off 8 bases at V and 0 bases at J, with 11 bases between the two ends. The CDR3 is 13 residues long. CDR1 SGHAT and CDR2 FQNNGV come from the germline V gene. CDR3 loop: CASGPGSSYEQYF. DNA for the CDR3: TGTGCCAGCGGCCCCGGGAGCTCCTACGAGCAGTACTTC. The whole variable domain, remainder taken from reference TRBV11-2 and TRBJ2-7, is EAGVAQSPRYKIIEKRQSVAFWCNPISGHATLYWYQQILGQGPKLLIQFQNNGVVDDSQLPKDRFSAERLKGVDSTLKIQPAKLEDSAVYLCASGPGSSYEQYFGPGTRLTVT.

This clone was seen a few times. The chain links TRBV6-6 to TRBJ2-1; 9 bases map to TRBD2. The CDR3 has 13 residues. Germline V CDR1 and CDR2: MNHNY, SVGAGI (reference sequence). Trimming removed 5 bases from V and 13 bases from J; junction bases left unmatched: 9. The DNA of the CDR3 is TGTGCCAGCAGTCTAGGGACTAGCCATGGACAGTTCTTC. Protein: CASSLGTSHGQFF.

The J gene is TRBJ2-7, the V gene TRBV27; 8 bases are a match to TRBD1. This CDR3 is 13 amino acids long. Trimming at V came to 4 bases and at J to 3 bases, leaving 2 bases not matched to a gene. CDR1 and CDR2 from the germline V gene are MNHEY and SMNVEV (reference sequence). CDR3 in DNA: TGTGCCAGCAGTTGGGACAGGAGCTACGAGCAGTACTTC. This sequence encodes CASSWDRSYEQYF.

The chain employs TRBV5-1 and TRBJ2-4; 9 bases map to TRBD1. The germline V gene has CDR1 SGHRS and CDR2 YFSETQ. Trimming removed 0 bases from V and 0 bases from J; junction bases left unmatched: 13. CDR3 length equals 20 residues. The CDR3 sequence is CASSLGFTTGGILAKNIQYF. The CDR3 DNA follows: TGCGCCAGCAGCTTGGGCTTTACCACAGGGGGCATCTTAGCCAAAAACATTCAGTACTTC.

This clone was counted a few times. The same CDR3 arises from other DNA sequences in this sample as well. V is TRBV6-5 and J is TRBJ1-1, with 11 nucleotides matching TRBD1. Germline assignment: CDR1 MNHEY and CDR2 SVGAGI. J gave up 4 bases and V 6 bases, and 7 bases lay outside the gene matches. This CDR3 contains 15 residues. CDR3 in amino acids: CASSPRTGGVTEAFF. The CDR3 nucleotides read TGTGCCAGCAGCCCTCGGACAGGGGGCGTCACTGAAGCTTTCTTT.

The chain recombines TRBV11-2 with TRBJ2-7; a weak D match, TRBD2 (6 bases). V was shortened by 5 bases and J by 6 bases, with 17 bases between the two germline ends. The CDR3 has 14 amino acids. Germline V gene data show CDR1 as SGHAT and CDR2 as FQNNGV. The CDR3 bases are TGTGCCAGCAGCCCGCGGGACCTCCTCGCCGAGCAGTACTTC. Its translation is CASSPRDLLAEQYF.

The chain carries TRBV28 and TRBJ2-7; tentative D call: TRBD2 (7 bases). CDR3 length: 13 residues. V was trimmed by 3 bases and J by 5 bases, leaving 11 bases between them. CDR1 and CDR2 from the germline V gene are MDHEN and SYDVKM. CDR3 DNA sequence: TGTGCCAGCAGTTTCGGGGGGCGGAACGAGCAGTACTTC. It codes for CASSFGGRNEQYF.

The V and J genes are TRBV5-1 and TRBJ2-3; 11 bases map to TRBD2. Germline lookup yields CDR1 SGHRS and CDR2 YFSETQ. J lost 3 bases, V lost 0 bases, and 9 bases had no gene match. The CDR3 contains 18 residues. The CDR3 DNA follows: TGCGCCAGCAGCTTGGCCGATCTCCCTAGCGGGGGGACAGATACGCAGTATTTT. Its protein is CASSLADLPSGGTDTQYF.

The chain has TRBV18 and TRBJ1-1; maybe TRBD1 (6 bases). Trimming left V 3 bases short and J 2 bases short, with 10 bases between. The CDR3 has 14 residues. Per the germline V gene, CDR1 is KGHSH and CDR2 is LQKENI. DNA of the CDR3: TGTGCCAGCTCACCTAGGACAGAAAACACTGAAGCTTTCTTT. Translation: CASSPRTENTEAFF.

This chain joins TRBV7-8 and TRBJ1-1; maybe TRBD1 (6 bases). The CDR3 is 15 amino acids. V lost 3 bases and J 2 bases, leaving 13 bases between the germline ends. From germline, CDR1 is SGHVS and CDR2 FQNEAQ. The CDR3 DNA is TGTGCCAGCAGCTTTATTTTGGACAGCAACACTGAAGCTTTCTTT. This gives the protein CASSFILDSNTEAFF.